The rows below give T cell receptor beta chains drawn from one sample of a study of CD8 T cells in Susac syndrome. TCRdb processed the immunoSEQ multiplex PCR reads anew with MiXCR; each CDR3 protein has one entry. Here the sample spans 71,000 or so distinct CDR3 sequences, just over 90% being singletons. Sequenced sample: CD4+ T cells from PBMCs. The receptors shown here come from a human donor with Susac syndrome. Each CDR3 is given with its conserved first and last residue. The D gene is left open where the match is weak. Clone size is stated in some rows and not others, as once, few, many or a class when expanded.

J | D | V | size | CDR3 | DNA
TRBJ1-4 | TRBD1 | TRBV2 | NA | CASSATGRNEKLFF | TGTGCCAGCAGTGCGACAGGGAGGAATGAAAAACTGTTTTTT
TRBJ2-1 | TRBD2 | TRBV18 | NA | CASSQTSGGADEQFF | TGTGCCAGCTCTCAGACTAGCGGGGGGGCCGATGAGCAGTTCTTC
TRBJ1-3 | NA | TRBV30 | NA | CAWGLLSGNTIYF | TGTGCCTGGGGCCTCCTATCTGGAAACACCATATATTTT
TRBJ1-2 | TRBD1 | TRBV28 | NA | CASSLMRTGYGYTF | TGTGCCAGCAGTTTAATGAGGACAGGTTATGGCTACACCTTC
TRBJ1-6 | NA | TRBV20-1 | once | CSAPSPEGNNSPLHF | TGCAGTGCTCCCTCCCCAGAGGGAAATAATTCACCCCTCCACTTT
TRBJ2-7 | NA | TRBV6-2/TRBV6-3 | NA | CASSYSDIAGASSYEQYF | TGTGCCAGCAGTTACTCCGATATTGCGGGGGCCAGCTCCTACGAGCAGTACTTC
TRBJ1-5 | TRBD1 | TRBV18 | NA | CASSPGTGTSGGNQPQHF | TGTGCCAGCTCGCCCGGGACAGGGACCTCAGGGGGCAATCAGCCCCAGCATTTT
TRBJ2-3 | TRBD2 | TRBV9 | NA | CASSVGGTSGTDTQYF | TGTGCCAGCAGCGTAGGAGGGACTAGCGGCACAGATACGCAGTATTTT
TRBJ1-1 | TRBD1 | TRBV2 | NA | CASSVDRGAEAFF | TGTGCCAGCAGTGTGGACAGGGGCGCTGAAGCTTTCTTT
TRBJ1-1 | NA | TRBV6-2/TRBV6-3 | NA | CASSYSSREGNTEAFF | TGTGCCAGCAGTTACTCGAGTAGGGAGGGGAACACTGAAGCTTTCTTT
TRBJ2-1 | TRBD1 | TRBV9 | NA | CASSADRGLYNEQFF | TGTGCCAGCAGCGCGGACAGGGGGCTATACAATGAGCAGTTCTTC
TRBJ2-7 | TRBD1 | TRBV2 | few | CASSRDRDEQYF | TGTGCCAGCAGTCGGGACAGGGACGAGCAGTACTTC
TRBJ2-1 | TRBD2 | TRBV2 | NA | CASRPDGLANNEQFF | TGTGCCAGCAGACCCGATGGACTAGCGAACAATGAGCAGTTCTTC
TRBJ2-3 | TRBD1 | TRBV10-3 | NA | CATDRGQGTDTQYF | TGTGCCACCGACCGGGGACAGGGCACAGATACGCAGTATTTT
TRBJ1-2 | TRBD1 | TRBV20-1 | NA | CSARDYRGGYTF | TGCAGTGCTAGAGATTACAGGGGGGGCTACACCTTC
TRBJ1-2 | NA | TRBV6-6 | NA | CASTHAARQGGYTF | TGTGCCAGCACCCACGCGGCTCGTCAGGGTGGCTACACCTTC
TRBJ1-5 | TRBD1 | TRBV6-5 | NA | CASRRGQWSNQPQHF | TGTGCCAGCAGGAGGGGACAGTGGAGCAATCAGCCCCAGCATTTT
TRBJ2-7 | NA | TRBV7-2 | NA | CASSLVVGAYEQYF | TGTGCCAGCAGCTTAGTTGTCGGAGCCTACGAGCAGTACTTC
TRBJ1-5 | NA | TRBV7-8 | NA | CASSLFRDSNQPQHF | TGTGCCAGCAGCTTATTCAGGGATAGCAATCAGCCCCAGCATTTT
TRBJ2-4 | NA | TRBV7-2 | NA | CASSLDSSRSGIQYF | TGTGCCAGCAGCTTAGACTCTAGCAGGTCGGGCATTCAGTACTTC
TRBJ2-7 | NA | TRBV5-1 | NA | CASRSPIYEQYF | TGCGCCAGCAGGTCCCCGATATACGAGCAGTACTTC
TRBJ2-5 | NA | TRBV6-2/TRBV6-3 | NA | CASSYSNRQETQYF | TGTGCCAGCAGTTACTCGAACAGGCAAGAGACCCAGTACTTC
TRBJ1-1 | NA | TRBV7-2 | NA | CASSSPRPRRIEAFF | TGTGCCAGCAGCTCCCCGAGACCGCGGAGAATAGAAGCTTTCTTT
TRBJ2-7 | NA | TRBV6-5 | NA | CASSQRDFDVHEQYF | TGTGCCAGCAGTCAACGGGACTTTGACGTCCACGAGCAGTACTTC
TRBJ2-3 | NA | TRBV9 | NA | CASSSSDNTDTQYF | TGTGCCAGCAGCTCCTCCGACAACACAGATACGCAGTATTTT
TRBJ1-4 | NA | TRBV27 | NA | CASLERFGEKLFF | TGTGCCAGCTTGGAGCGGTTTGGTGAAAAACTGTTTTTT
TRBJ1-2 | NA | TRBV5-1 | once | CASSLAVTEIHGYTF | TGCGCCAGCAGCTTGGCCGTGACGGAGATTCATGGCTACACCTTC
TRBJ2-1 | TRBD2 | TRBV5-1 | NA | CASTLGLAGRNEQFF | TGCGCCAGCACCTTAGGACTAGCGGGTAGAAATGAGCAGTTCTTC
TRBJ2-7 | TRBD1 | TRBV6-2/TRBV6-3 | NA | CASSYMAGTAGEQYF | TGTGCCAGCAGTTACATGGCCGGGACAGCAGGCGAGCAGTACTTC
TRBJ2-5 | TRBD2 | TRBV5-1 | NA | CASSFGLAGGTQETQYF | TGCGCCAGCAGCTTCGGACTAGCGGGGGGAACCCAAGAGACCCAGTACTTC
TRBJ2-3 | TRBD2 | TRBV6-1 | NA | CASSPRTSGGASDTQYF | TGTGCCAGCAGTCCCCGGACTAGCGGGGGGGCCTCAGATACGCAGTATTTT
TRBJ1-2 | NA | TRBV30 | once | CAWMNYGYTF | TGTGCCTGGATGAACTATGGCTACACCTTC
TRBJ2-7 | TRBD1 | TRBV6-2/TRBV6-3 | NA | CASTTGTGAYEQYF | TGTGCCAGCACCACCGGGACAGGGGCCTACGAGCAGTACTTC
TRBJ2-7 | TRBD2 | TRBV4-1 | NA | CASSQMWRGGVYEQYF | TGCGCCAGCAGCCAAATGTGGCGGGGGGGCGTCTACGAGCAGTACTTC
TRBJ2-5 | TRBD1 | TRBV18 | NA | CASSPLQGTETQYF | TGTGCCAGCTCACCACTACAGGGGACGGAGACCCAGTACTTC
TRBJ1-2 | NA | TRBV27 | NA | CASSRRQDRYGYTF | TGTGCCAGCAGTAGGCGCCAGGATCGGTACGGCTACACCTTC
TRBJ2-7 | NA | TRBV11-2 | NA | CASSFRAGPYEQYF | TGTGCCAGCAGCTTTAGGGCAGGTCCCTACGAGCAGTACTTC